The clone carrying this T cell receptor (beta chain) was recorded a few times. Its target is unknown. This specimen belongs to a study of CD8+ T cells in alopecia areata. Study information: It was oral tofacitinib, at 5 to 10 mg twice daily, that treated patients received. Patients remained on tofacitinib for 6 to 18 months and then went 6 months without it.

General study results and limits: Against the mouse data, patients shared TCRs less clearly, possibly for HLA reasons. Tofacitinib significantly brought down scalp clonality and expanded CD8+ clones among top 100.

Reverse transcribed after extraction, RNA yielded cDNA as the sequencing template. The protocol was immunoSEQ multiplex PCR, while the TCRdb copy is restricted to in-frame clones and leaves out a portion. The sample holds fewer than 250,000 clones, about 40% seen once. As for treatment: oral pan-JAK inhibitor, 5-10 mg twice daily. The sequence was obtained from a human donor with alopecia areata. The specimen comprised CD4+ T cells sorted from blood, sampled at approximately week 37, from a patient treated with tofacitinib.

The CDR3 loop is CASSLDPRQITQYF. The DNA of the CDR3 is TGTGCCAGCAGCTTAGACCCACGTCAAATTACGCAGTATTTT. The V call is TRBV11-2, the J call TRBJ2-3; D remains unclear. The CDR3 is made up of 14 amino acids. Germline V gene sequence: CDR1 SGHAT, CDR2 FQNNGV. Deletions cut 0 bases from V and 8 bases from J, with 12 bases between.